This T cell receptor (beta chain) was observed in a study of T-cell reconstitution after alpha-beta-depleted transplantation in children. The CDR3 length is 14 residues. Between the trimmed V and J ends, which lost 0 bases and 5 bases, there was a span of 9 bases. The germline V gene has CDR1 SGHTA and CDR2 FQGNSA. TCRbeta library preparation incorporated unique molecular identifiers. MiXCR was run by TCRdb on the PCR reads, yielding one entry per CDR3 protein. This sample has roughly 570,000 distinct CDR3 sequences, with roughly 27% found just once. This clonotype was observed a few times. Its cognate antigen is unknown. General study results and limits: Approximately two months post-transplant, alpha-beta T cells reportedly originated from several hundred expanded graft clones. T-cell numbers and diversity one year post-transplant derived largely from freshly generated T cells. Surviving thymic progenitors and recipient T cells were the source of high TCRbeta diversity at day 60 in some patients.

J is TRBJ2-3 and V is TRBV7-2; weak D call: TRBD1 (6 bases). Sequencing was performed on PBMCs, taken before TCRalphabeta/CD19-depleted stem cell transplant. This sequence originates from a boy in the first two years of life with Wiskott-Aldrich syndrome, due to receive a stem cell transplant. CDR3 in DNA: TGTGCCAGCAGCTTAGCGCGCAGGGGAGATACGCAGTATTTT. Protein product: CASSLARRGDTQYF.